What follows is one TCR beta chain and its context. Its antigen is currently unknown. CDR3 length equals 15 residues. Between the trimmed V and J ends, which lost 2 bases and 2 bases, there was a span of 12 bases. CDR1 MNHEY and CDR2 SMNVEV come from the germline V gene (reference sequence). The protocol was immunoSEQ multiplex PCR, while the TCRdb copy is restricted to in-frame clones and leaves out a portion. The data show about 74,000 clones, with about 88% seen just once and 6% to 8.5% held by the top ten. This record belongs to a study of OX40 agonist ivuxolimab in advanced cancers. Study-level background: Patients in the trial were receiving intravenous ivuxolimab every 2 weeks, at doses of 0.01 to 10 mg/kg. Patients with hepatocellular carcinoma, melanoma, renal cell or head and neck cancer made up the dose-escalation patients. Findings and limits, study-wide: Low levels of normalized T-cell clonal expansion also appeared in some nonresponders.

Source: CD4+ or CD8+ T cells sorted from blood, taken in a trial of the OX40 agonist ivuxolimab. The sequence derives from an adult with an advanced solid tumor such as melanoma, head and neck, liver or kidney cancer. The V gene is TRBV27, the J gene TRBJ1-2; maybe TRBD1 (6 bases). This CDR3 reads CASSLTIQGNYGYTF. The DNA of the CDR3 is TGTGCCAGCAGTTTAACCATACAGGGAAACTATGGCTACACCTTC.